This TCR beta chain appears in the sequencing data of a study of cytomegalovirus exposure and HLA in healthy donors. This clone is a singleton in its sample. Antigen: not known. The CDR3 runs to 18 residues. From germline, CDR1 is SGHTA and CDR2 FQGNSA. V shed 1 base, J shed 8 bases, and the junction held 13 bases outside the gene matches. Data came from immunoSEQ multiplex PCR; TCRdb stores just in-frame clones and leaves some out. Found here are tens of thousands of clones, about 92% of them singletons; the top ten hold around 1.1%. General study points: Among TCR beta chains, those listed as cytomegalovirus-associated numbered around 180. Rare TCR sequences dominated, though some public TCRs recurred in many donors. A few of the chains that were CMV-associated were confirmed in vitro to be specific for CMV antigens.

Input material: PBMCs. This clonotype originated in a man aged 18 to 29 in good health and CMV-seronegative. The rearrangement joins TRBV7-2 to TRBJ2-1; 11 bases are shared with TRBD2. In DNA form, the CDR3 reads TGTGCCAGCAGCTTAGAGGGATCGTGGACTAGCGGGTTCCATGAGCAGTTCTTC. It translates to CASSLEGSWTSGFHEQFF.